What follows is one T cell receptor beta chain and its context. The antigen is undetermined. The sample is drawn from a study of cytomegalovirus exposure and HLA in healthy donors. In the study overall: Around 180 million T cells yielded approximately 100 million unique TCR beta sequences, as an earlier analysis found. General study findings and limits: Data from an earlier analysis indicated that most TCR beta V segments were productive either about 90% or about 30% of the time. Analysis performed later found around 15,000 TCR beta sequences associated with HLA alleles at 0.05 false discovery rate.

Germline V CDR1 and CDR2: SGHRS, YFSETQ. CDR3 length: 15 residues. Trimming took 0 bases from V and 0 from J, leaving 7 bases between them. Primers included in the PCR were 60 Vbeta and 13 Jbeta primers. The protocol was immunoSEQ multiplex PCR, while the TCRdb copy is restricted to in-frame clones and leaves out a portion. The sample records about 90,000 clones, 62% being singletons. The rearrangement links TRBV5-1 to TRBJ2-1; D is perhaps TRBD2 (5 bases). This TCR was recovered from a woman aged 25-40 years in good health and CMV-seropositive. Sequenced material: PBMCs. The chain's CDR3 is CASSLEGSSYNEQFF. As DNA, the CDR3 is TGCGCCAGCAGCTTGGAAGGGAGCTCCTACAATGAGCAGTTCTTC.